This TCR beta chain originates from a study of beta chain features in type 1 diabetes. Study overall: There was similarity between patients and healthy donors in age, gender and cell yields. Study-level results: Among all four CD4+ subsets, Type 1 diabetes patients had TCRB CDR3s that were moderately but significantly shorter. PCR may have favored shorter templates equally in patients and controls.

The authors reverse transcribed all of the isolated RNA, so sequencing captured expressed TCRB transcripts. Data came from immunoSEQ multiplex PCR; TCRdb stores just in-frame clones and leaves some out. The sample yields some 150,000 clones, approximately 13% seen once. CD45RO/CCR7/CD25/CD127/CD95/CD27 separated CD4+ naive, central memory, regulatory and stem cell-like memory cells by sorting. The CDR3 is 13 residues long. Trimming left V 3 bases short and J 5 bases short, with 9 bases between. Germline V gene sequence: CDR1 SGHVS, CDR2 FNYEAQ. This clone was seen only a few times. What it binds is unknown.

The receptor was isolated from a man aged 18-30 years with type 1 diabetes. The sequenced sample was central memory CD4+ T cells from blood. The V call is TRBV7-6, the J call TRBJ2-3; no firm D call. CDR3 protein: CASSFRGGDTQYF. The DNA for the CDR3 is TGTGCCAGCAGCTTTCGAGGCGGAGATACGCAGTATTTT.